Each of the 28 T cell receptor beta chains below was sequenced from the same sample in a study of shared clonotypes between healthy human individuals. The repertoire was sequenced with immunoSEQ multiplex PCR; TCRdb's copy has only in-frame clones and lacks some. Of 850,000 to 1,200,000 clones in the sample, roughly 75% were seen once. The sample was memory CD4+ T cells sorted from blood. Documented subset: CD45RA-negative fraction. The source is a man in his late teens or twenties in good health.

This sequence joins TRBV18 and TRBJ2-3; 10 nucleotides match TRBD2. V shed 3 bases and J 0 bases; nucleotides not matched to a gene: 9. This CDR3 has 18 amino acids. Germline lookup yields CDR1 KGHSH and CDR2 LQKENI. CDR3 DNA: TGTGCCAGCTCACCGGCAGCGGGAGGGACCACTAGCACAGATACGCAGTATTTT. Its translation: CASSPAAGGTTSTDTQYF.

Here the CDR3 reads CASGVGQGVYEQYF. The DNA for the CDR3 is TGTGCCAGCGGGGTGGGACAGGGAGTCTACGAGCAGTACTTC. The chain links TRBV2 to TRBJ2-7, with 9 bases aligning to TRBD1. V was pared by 8 bases and J by 3 bases, with 8 bases of the junction left unmatched. This CDR3 has 14 residues. The germline V gene has CDR1 SNHLY and CDR2 FYNNEI.

Only a few counts were recorded for this clone. The chain carries TRBV6-5 and TRBJ2-7; D gene ambiguous. There are 10 residues in the CDR3. V lost 4 bases and J 6 bases, leaving 4 bases between the germline ends. Germline V lookup: CDR1 MNHEY, CDR2 SVGAGI. The CDR3 nucleotides are TGTGCCAGCAGTTCAGTCGAGCAGTACTTC. Translation: CASSSVEQYF.

In its sample, this clone was seen a few times. The genes are TRBV2 and TRBJ1-2; D unclear. CDR1 is SNHLY, CDR2 FYNNEI, per germline. This CDR3 comprises 13 residues. Trimming took off 1 base at V and 8 bases at J, with 11 bases between the two ends. CDR3 sequence: CASSEVYSQGYTF. The CDR3 region has the DNA TGTGCCAGCAGTGAAGTTTACTCGCAGGGCTACACCTTC.

A few counts support this clone. This CDR3 reads CSVWDGNSPLHF. The CDR3 DNA reads TGCAGCGTGTGGGACGGCAATTCACCCCTCCACTTT. The chain employs TRBV29-1 and TRBJ1-6; weak D call: TRBD1 (5 bases). The germline V gene has CDR1 SQVTM and CDR2 ANQGSEA. The CDR3 is made up of 12 amino acids. Trimming removed 6 bases from V and 7 bases from J, with 10 bases in between.

A few counts support this clone. This could be a read error, since a much larger clone is one nucleotide away. The J gene is TRBJ1-2, the V gene TRBV2; D is perhaps TRBD1 (5 bases). CDR1 is SNHLY and CDR2 is FYNNEI in the germline V gene. This CDR3 comprises 13 residues. Trimming took 6 bases from V and 1 from J, leaving 9 bases between them. CDR3 DNA: TGTGCCAGCAGACAGGATTTTAACTATGGCTACACCTTC. This gives the protein CASRQDFNYGYTF.

In its sample, this clone was seen a few times. Other DNA sequences in the same sample also yield this CDR3. The chain has TRBV18 and TRBJ1-2; no clear D. The CDR3 length is 13 residues. V was shortened by 2 bases and J by 2 bases, with 6 bases between the two germline ends. Per the germline V gene, CDR1 is KGHSH and CDR2 is LQKENI. The CDR3 sequence: CASSPGENYGYTF. The DNA for the CDR3 is TGTGCCAGCTCACCAGGGGAAAACTATGGCTACACCTTC.

The V call is TRBV2, the J call TRBJ2-2; either TRBD1 or TRBD2 may fit D (6 bases each). V was pared by 2 bases and J by 4 bases, with 11 bases between. The CDR3 is 15 residues long. Germline V gives CDR1 SNHLY, CDR2 FYNNEI. CDR3 in DNA: TGTGCCAGCAGTGAAACGGGGGCGGGCACCGGGGAGCTGTTTTTT. Encoded protein: CASSETGAGTGELFF.

About this clone: This may be a read error, as it is one base from a much larger clone. Other DNA sequences in the sample encode the same CDR3. The V gene is TRBV7-2, the J gene TRBJ2-5, with 7 bases that match TRBD2. CDR1 is SGHTA and CDR2 is FQGNSA in the germline V gene. The CDR3 has 15 amino acids. The CDR3 loop is CASSLNGGYQETQYF. CDR3 coding DNA: TGTGCCAGCAGCTTAAACGGGGGGTACCAAGAGACGCAGTACTTC.

The chain links TRBV7-9 to TRBJ1-1, with 10 bases that match TRBD1. Germline values: CDR1 SEHNR, CDR2 FQNEAQ (reference sequence). CDR3 length equals 17 residues. J was trimmed by 3 bases and V by 4 bases; bases with no gene match: 11. The CDR3 protein is CASSSRMGQGRHTEAFF. In DNA form, the CDR3 reads TGTGCCAGCAGCTCACGGATGGGACAGGGGCGGCACACTGAAGCTTTCTTT.

V usage is TRBV5-8 and J usage is TRBJ2-1; D remains unclear. CDR1 SGHTS and CDR2 YDEGEE come from the germline V gene. This CDR3 is 16 amino acids long. Trimming cost V 4 bases and J 0 bases, with 14 bases left between them. This chain's CDR3 is CASSPELSSSYNEQFF. As DNA, the CDR3 is TGTGCCAGCAGCCCGGAATTGTCCAGCTCCTACAATGAGCAGTTCTTC. The variable domain in full, with the rest retrieved from reference TRBV5-8 and TRBJ2-1, is EAGVTQSPTHLIKTRGQQATLRCSPISGHTSVYWYQQALGLGLQFLLWYDEGEERNRGNFPPRFSGRQFPNYSSELNVNALELEDSALYLCASSPELSSSYNEQFFGPGTRLTVL.

The chain joins TRBV19 to TRBJ2-7, with TRBD1 identical over 8 bases. CDR1 and CDR2 (germline): LNHDA, SQIVND (reference sequence). CDR3 length equals 15 residues. After removal of 5 bases from V and 3 bases from J, the junction contained 9 bases not matched to a gene. The CDR3 DNA reads as TGTGCCAGTAGTCCCGTGGACAGGGATTTCTACGAGCAGTACTTC. Its translation is CASSPVDRDFYEQYF.

This clone was counted a few times. The chain couples TRBV5-1 to TRBJ2-2; 11 bases fit TRBD1. V lost 4 bases, J lost 6 bases, and 8 bases stayed unmatched. Germline V lookup: CDR1 SGHRS, CDR2 YFSETQ. The CDR3 length is 16 residues. The CDR3 loop reads CASSPLGTGGAGELFF. CDR3 in DNA: TGCGCCAGCAGCCCCCTAGGGACAGGGGGGGCCGGGGAGCTGTTTTTT.

The V gene is TRBV5-1, the J gene TRBJ1-1; TRBD1 matches at 7 bases. Trimming removed 4 bases from V and 4 bases from J; junction bases left unmatched: 4. In germline, CDR1 is SGHRS, CDR2 YFSETQ. The CDR3 runs 13 residues. The CDR3 DNA sequence: TGCGCCAGCAGCAGAACAGGGGTCACTGAAGCTTTCTTT. Translating it yields CASSRTGVTEAFF.

V and J are TRBV7-9 and TRBJ2-2, with D maybe TRBD1 (5 bases). The germline V and J ends were trimmed by 6 bases and 5 bases, with 10 bases remaining between them. Looked up from germline, CDR1 is SEHNR and CDR2 is FQNEAQ (reference sequence). The CDR3 extends over 13 amino acids. The CDR3 region is CASRFRVTGELFF. In DNA form, the CDR3 reads TGTGCCAGCAGATTCAGGGTTACCGGGGAGCTGTTTTTT.

A single count supports this clone. The chain has TRBV4-3 and TRBJ1-4; D is unresolved. This CDR3 has 14 residues. Germline CDR1 and CDR2: LGHNA and YSLEER. V lost 0 bases and J lost 4, with 6 bases in between. The CDR3: CASSQEWFNEKLFF. The CDR3 DNA reads TGCGCCAGCAGCCAAGAATGGTTTAATGAAAAACTGTTTTTT.

The chain links TRBV27 to TRBJ1-1; a possible D gene is TRBD1 (5 bases). V was cut by 0 bases and J by 2 bases, with 10 bases left in between. The germline gives CDR1 MNHEY, CDR2 SMNVEV (reference sequence). This CDR3 is built from 15 residues. The CDR3 DNA is TGTGCCAGCAGTTTATCGGGGACCCCCAACACTGAAGCTTTCTTT. As protein: CASSLSGTPNTEAFF.

This clone was recorded many times. The chain uses TRBV27 and TRBJ2-1, with 7 positions matching TRBD2. Germline V gene data show CDR1 as MNHEY and CDR2 as SMNVEV (reference sequence). There are 15 residues in the CDR3. Trimming took 4 bases from V and 6 from J; bases not matched to a gene: 9. The DNA of the CDR3 is TGTGCCAGCAGTTCTCCTAGCGGTAATATCAATGAGCAGTTCTTC. Its protein product is CASSSPSGNINEQFF.

V is TRBV6-6 and J is TRBJ1-2, with a possible D match to TRBD1 (6 bases). The CDR3 runs 12 residues. Deletions cut 5 bases from V and 7 bases from J, with 11 bases between. The V gene's germline CDR1 is MNHNY and CDR2 SVGAGI (reference sequence). The CDR3 loop is CASSKQGSGYTF. The CDR3 nucleotides read TGTGCCAGCAGTAAACAGGGAAGTGGCTACACCTTC.

This clone was detected once. The CDR3 nucleotides are TGTGCCAGCAGTTTACGCCGTGGGGCAACTAATGAAAAACTGTTTTTT. The encoded protein is CASSLRRGATNEKLFF. This chain connects TRBV27 to TRBJ1-4, with no clear D. Germline loops: CDR1 MNHEY, CDR2 SMNVEV (reference sequence). This CDR3 is 16 amino acids long. The V end lost 2 bases, the J end lost 0 bases, and 10 bases lay between the germline ends.

This chain uses TRBV5-1 with TRBJ1-2; D not resolved. The V end was cut by 0 bases, the J end by 7 bases, with 10 bases between. Looked up from germline, CDR1 is SGHRS and CDR2 is YFSETQ. The CDR3 runs to 13 residues. For the CDR3, the DNA is TGCGCCAGCAGCTTGGACGGAAGCGCTGGCTACACCTTC. As protein: CASSLDGSAGYTF.

The J gene is TRBJ1-5, the V gene TRBV28; perhaps TRBD1 as D (6 bases). The V gene lost 6 bases and the J gene lost 4 bases, with 19 bases spanning the gap. CDR1 and CDR2 (germline): MDHEN, SYDVKM. The CDR3 spans 16 residues. In DNA, the CDR3 is TGTGCCAGCAGATGGGGGGGGCCCTCGGCTAATCAGCCCCAGCATTTT. Translating it yields CASRWGGPSANQPQHF.

V is TRBV30 and J is TRBJ2-2; 7 bases align to TRBD2. Per germline, CDR1 GTSNPN and CDR2 SVGIG (reference sequence). J lost 8 bases, V lost 3 bases, and 15 bases had no gene match. The CDR3 contains 16 residues. The CDR3 DNA follows: TGTGCCTGGAGAGGTCTAGCGGCCCAAGGGAGTGGGGAGCTGTTTTTT. This codes for CAWRGLAAQGSGELFF.

The rearrangement joins TRBV5-1 to TRBJ1-2; 7 bases are shared with TRBD1. The CDR3 consists of 13 residues. Germline V gives CDR1 SGHRS, CDR2 YFSETQ. With V trimmed by 4 bases and J by 8 bases, 8 bases remained unmatched. This CDR3 is CASSAQTGMGYTF. Written as DNA, the CDR3 is TGCGCCAGCAGCGCCCAGACAGGGATGGGCTACACCTTC.

About this clone itself: The same CDR3 can be traced to other DNA sequences in this sample. V and J are TRBV5-1 and TRBJ1-1; D gene ambiguous. Trimming took 1 base from V and 3 from J, leaving 7 bases between them. This CDR3 is 13 amino acids long. Germline V gene lookup returns CDR1 SGHRS and CDR2 YFSETQ. CDR3 sequence reads: CASSLIQDTEAFF. The CDR3 coding sequence is TGCGCCAGCAGCTTGATCCAGGACACTGAAGCTTTCTTT. Drawing the rest from reference TRBV5-1 and TRBJ1-1, the complete variable domain is KAGVTQTPRYLIKTRGQQVTLSCSPISGHRSVSWYQQTPGQGLQFLFEYFSETQRNKGNFPGRFSGRQFSNSRSEMNVSTLELGDSALYLCASSLIQDTEAFFGQGTRLTVV.

This clone is a singleton in its sample. The V call is TRBV19, the J call TRBJ2-3; D perhaps matches TRBD1 (5 bases). The CDR3 is made up of 13 amino acids. Germline V gene sequence: CDR1 LNHDA, CDR2 SQIVND (reference sequence). With 7 bases removed from V and 6 bases from J, the gap between germline ends came to 14 bases. CDR3 in amino acids: CASMRWGGDTQYF. The CDR3 region has the DNA TGTGCCAGTATGAGATGGGGCGGCGATACGCAGTATTTT. Using reference TRBV19 and TRBJ2-3 for the parts outside the CDR3, the full variable domain is DGGITQSPKYLFRKEGQNVTLSCEQNLNHDAMYWYRQDPGQGLRLIYYSQIVNDFQKGDIAEGYSVSREKKESFPLTVTSAQKNPTAFYLCASMRWGGDTQYFGPGTRLTVL.

A word on this clone: This sample also contains other DNA sequences that code for the same CDR3. The genes are TRBV5-1 and TRBJ2-1; weak D call: TRBD2 (6 bases). CDR3 size: 14 residues. V lost 0 bases and J lost 7, with 11 bases in between. CDR1 and CDR2 from the germline V gene are SGHRS and YFSETQ. The chain's CDR3 is CASSLAGGGNEQFF. In DNA, the CDR3 is TGCGCCAGCAGCTTGGCTGGGGGAGGAAATGAGCAGTTCTTC.

A note on this clone: This same CDR3 is encoded by further DNA sequences in the sample. This chain connects TRBV19 to TRBJ1-1, with a weak D call TRBD1 (5 bases). The CDR3 is made up of 15 amino acids. CDR1 and CDR2 (germline): LNHDA, SQIVND (reference sequence). Trimming took 3 bases from V and 0 from J, leaving 11 bases between them. The CDR3 DNA reads as TGTGCCAGTAGTATGGAGGGACGGATGAACACTGAAGCTTTCTTT. This gives the protein CASSMEGRMNTEAFF.